The rows below give T cell receptor beta chains drawn from one sample of a study of a mutant IDH1 vaccine in newly diagnosed glioma. Assay: immunoSEQ multiplex PCR; the TCRdb copy retains only in-frame clones and omits some. The sample holds over 30,000 clones, 80% to 90% seen once. Their recognized antigens are unknown. The sample was PBMCs, taken from a glioma patient whose treatment included an IDH1 peptide vaccine. The receptors originated from a woman aged 25 to 45 with glioma. The CDR3 runs from the conserved cysteine through the conserved F or W. The D gene is left open where the match is weak. The size entry is marked missing in some rows and otherwise reads once, few, many or a size class.

>once|NA|TRBJ2-3|TRBV4-3
CASSQGAASSTDTQYF
TGCGCCAGCAGCCAGGGGGCAGCCTCTAGCACAGATACGCAGTATTTT
>medium-sized|NA|TRBJ1-1|TRBV9
CASSVDDTPGYTEAFF
TGTGCCAGCAGCGTAGACGACACCCCGGGGTACACTGAAGCTTTCTTT
>NA|NA|TRBJ2-6|TRBV5-1
CASSLGVGANVLTF
TGCGCCAGCAGCTTAGGGGTCGGGGCCAACGTCCTGACTTTC
>few|NA|TRBJ1-1|TRBV5-6
CASSFGPEQYTEAFF
TGTGCCAGCAGCTTTGGGCCGGAACAGTACACTGAAGCTTTCTTT
>NA|TRBD1|TRBJ2-7|TRBV5-4
CASSLGQGAYEQYF
TGTGCCAGCAGCTTGGGACAGGGGGCCTACGAGCAGTACTTC
>NA|NA|TRBJ1-2|TRBV5-4
CASSYGTVYGYTF
TGTGCCAGCAGCTACGGGACCGTCTATGGCTACACCTTC
>NA|NA|TRBJ1-1|TRBV4-2
CASSPSGGFEAFF
TGTGCCAGCAGCCCGAGCGGGGGTTTTGAAGCTTTCTTT
>NA|NA|TRBJ2-7|TRBV6-6
CASSYLGGGYEQYF
TGTGCCAGCAGTTACTTAGGTGGAGGCTACGAGCAGTACTTC
>NA|NA|TRBJ1-1|TRBV13
CASSPRGGGGTEAFF
TGTGCCAGCAGCCCCCGCGGGGGCGGGGGGACTGAAGCTTTCTTT
>NA|NA|TRBJ2-7|TRBV5-1
CASSLRGTSYEQYF
TGCGCCAGCAGCTTGCGGGGGACCTCCTACGAGCAGTACTTC
>NA|NA|TRBJ1-1|TRBV6-5
CASSFMTNTEAFF
TGTGCCAGCAGTTTTATGACCAACACTGAAGCTTTCTTT
>NA|NA|TRBJ1-1|TRBV4-1
CASSQQLTGPEAFF
TGCGCCAGCAGCCAACAATTAACAGGGCCCGAAGCTTTCTTT
>NA|NA|TRBJ2-5|TRBV4-1
CASSQLGGGETQYF
TGCGCCAGCAGCCAACTCGGTGGCGGGGAGACCCAGTACTTC
>NA|NA|TRBJ1-4|TRBV10-3
CAISDRGGNEKLFF
TGTGCCATCAGTGATCGTGGGGGGAATGAAAAACTGTTTTTT
>NA|TRBD1|TRBJ1-3|TRBV18
CASSPDRAGNTIYF
TGTGCCAGCTCACCAGACAGGGCTGGAAACACCATATATTTT
>NA|TRBD1|TRBJ1-4|TRBV2
CASSEGQGGEKLFF
TGTGCCAGCAGTGAGGGACAGGGGGGTGAAAAACTGTTTTTT
>NA|TRBD1|TRBJ2-7|TRBV2
CASRIDRDQIYEQYF
TGTGCCAGCAGGATCGACAGGGATCAGATTTACGAGCAGTACTTC
>NA|TRBD1|TRBJ2-7|TRBV5-1
CASSLRTGGYEQYF
TGCGCCAGCAGCTTGAGGACAGGGGGCTACGAGCAGTACTTC
>NA|NA|TRBJ1-1|TRBV29-1
CSVRWENTEAFF
TGCAGCGTTCGATGGGAGAACACTGAAGCTTTCTTT
>NA|TRBD1|TRBJ2-7|TRBV6-5
CASSNRGRDDEQYF
TGTGCCAGCAGCAACAGGGGCAGGGATGACGAGCAGTACTTC
>NA|NA|TRBJ2-7|TRBV6-5
CASSFSGRGRSYEQYF
TGTGCCAGCAGTTTTAGTGGAAGGGGCAGATCCTACGAGCAGTACTTC